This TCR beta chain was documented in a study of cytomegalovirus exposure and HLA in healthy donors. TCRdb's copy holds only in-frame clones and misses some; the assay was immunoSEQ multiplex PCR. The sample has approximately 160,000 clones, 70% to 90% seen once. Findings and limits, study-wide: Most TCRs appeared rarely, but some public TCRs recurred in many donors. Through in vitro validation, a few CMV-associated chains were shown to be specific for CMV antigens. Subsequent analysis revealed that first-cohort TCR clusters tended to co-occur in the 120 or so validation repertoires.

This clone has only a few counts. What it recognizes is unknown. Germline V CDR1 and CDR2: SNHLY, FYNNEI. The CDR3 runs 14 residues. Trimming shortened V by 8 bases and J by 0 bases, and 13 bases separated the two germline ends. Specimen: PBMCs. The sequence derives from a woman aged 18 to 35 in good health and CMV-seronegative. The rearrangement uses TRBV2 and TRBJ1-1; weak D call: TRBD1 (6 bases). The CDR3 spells CASERGDMNTEAFF. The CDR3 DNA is TGTGCCAGCGAGAGAGGGGACATGAACACTGAAGCTTTCTTT.